This entry is about one T cell receptor (beta chain). The antigen it recognizes is unknown. Base-call qualities are not available, and no considerably larger clone is one nucleotide away. The donors were healthy, HIV-negative adults with no recently reported acute infections or vaccinations. All donors were Caucasian adults living in Nashville, Tennessee, USA. CD4+ T cells were enriched by magnetic negative selection; naive cells were then positively selected on CD45RA, and the negative fraction formed the memory subset. Blood was obtained by leukapheresis, after which PBMCs were separated by Ficoll-Histopaque density gradient centrifugation and cryopreserved in liquid nitrogen vapor phase. Purity and quantity of every magnetically sorted T cell population were checked by analytical flow cytometry. From each sorted fraction, genomic DNA was isolated and quantified by UV absorbance on a Nanodrop 2000c.

The CDR3, from cysteine to phenylalanine, totals 14 residues. Only the CDR3 DNA stays, 42 bases, in frame from base 1. Reading the germline V gene (reference sequence) gives CDR1 SGHKS and CDR2 YYEKEE. The germline ends are 13 bases apart after V is trimmed by 5 bases and J by 3 bases. Using the deep immunoSEQ assay, TCR CDR3 regions were amplified from genomic DNA by multiplex PCR. Extracted genomic DNA from each cell subset was distributed evenly across all wells of several immunoSEQ 96-well plates, and each plate was treated as a replicate. Each replicate PCR for sorted subsets received 200 ng genomic DNA, equal to some 32,000 T cell genomes. Purified libraries were quantified with a Qubit 3.0 fluorometer, sized on a Bioanalyzer 2100, and re-quantified with the KAPA Library Quantification kit. Every immunoSEQ 96-well plate was sequenced on a dedicated single-read 150-cycle Illumina NextSeq 550 flow cell. Per the authors' processing: Because the immunoSEQ output held only junctional sequences and lacked quality scores, the filtering could not match the filtering applied to full-length reads. Sequences were annotated with PyIR, a Python wrapper for IgBLAST v1.9, and V/J genes and CDR3 were assigned using IMGT germline references. Any read was removed if the V/J assignment was weak (E-value above 1e-6), the CDR3 was missing, or the read contained stop codons, out-of-frame junctions, or ambiguous translated residues. V3J clonotypes were defined as sequences sharing the same inferred V gene, J gene, and CDR3 amino acid sequence. The percentage overlap between two repertoires was calculated by dividing the number of shared unique clonotypes by the size of the smaller repertoire. Three approaches were used to assess repertoire richness: RTK rarefaction, the Chao1 estimator, and Recon v2.1 estimates of unobserved clonotypes. Generation probabilities were computed with OLGA for all TCRbeta clonotypes obtained by the gDNA method from a handful of donors. TCRdb carries this immuneACCESS record with in-frame sequences only. Its versions omit some clonotypes, under half of them owing to an unresolved V gene in the studies checked, with the rest unexplained. V and J calls and clone size follow that table, whereas D and trimming were derived from the DNA. This sample comprises roughly 1 million clones, about 80% of them detected only once. The ten largest clones take up 1.2% to 1.5% of the sample.

The entry originates in a study of shared clonotypes between healthy human individuals (dated by TCRdb to 2019 to 2021). As for the study more broadly: Three men and two women, aged 18 to 49 years, made up the cohort. Per donor, leukapheresis produced somewhere between about 0.94 and 9.5 billion PBMCs. For each donor, CD4 naive and CD4 memory were each given three plates, CD8 naive was given two plates, and CD8 memory was given one plate. Different laboratories and diverse techniques were used to prepare libraries and sequence TCR repertoires, to increase sequencing depth and limit assay-specific biases. To estimate repertoire size and how much clonotype sharing occurs between individuals, the study deeply sequenced the blood TCR repertoires of five or six healthy adults. Results the study describes overall, beyond this receptor: Around 5% of naive CD4, around 3.6% of naive CD8, 2.3% of memory CD4, and roughly 0.4% of memory CD8 clonotypes were shared across a few donors. Naive subsets generally had larger estimated clonotype richness than memory subsets did. Pairwise subsampling indicated that sequencing depth was expected to affect the degree of clonotype sharing among donors. Higher generation probabilities were observed for clonotypes shared by all four sorted-subset donors than for non-shared clonotypes. Because the study included only a small number of donors, the genetic and exposure-history diversity represented was limited. Sampling was restricted to blood, and TCR repertoires in tissue are likely to differ from TCR repertoires in blood. Even with the large sequencing depth, rarefaction of the sorted-subset datasets indicated that sequencing was incomplete.

The chain uses TRBV5-5 and TRBJ2-3; perhaps TRBD1 is the D gene, with 5 bases matching. The TCR originated in a man younger than 35 in good health. The sequencing sample was made of memory CD4+ T cells sorted from blood. The sample's cell subset or site label, decoded: CD45RA-negative fraction. The CDR3 here reads CASSRQGITDTQYF. The nucleotide sequence reads TGTGCCAGCAGTCGGCAGGGAATTACAGATACGCAGTATTTT. The reference TRBV5-5 and TRBJ2-3 proteins fill in what lies around the CDR3, so the full variable domain reads DAGVTQSPTHLIKTRGQQVTLRCSPISGHKSVSWYQQVLGQGPQFIFQYYEKEERGRGNFPDRFSARQFPNYSSELNVNALLLGDSALYLCASSRQGITDTQYFGPGTRLTVL.